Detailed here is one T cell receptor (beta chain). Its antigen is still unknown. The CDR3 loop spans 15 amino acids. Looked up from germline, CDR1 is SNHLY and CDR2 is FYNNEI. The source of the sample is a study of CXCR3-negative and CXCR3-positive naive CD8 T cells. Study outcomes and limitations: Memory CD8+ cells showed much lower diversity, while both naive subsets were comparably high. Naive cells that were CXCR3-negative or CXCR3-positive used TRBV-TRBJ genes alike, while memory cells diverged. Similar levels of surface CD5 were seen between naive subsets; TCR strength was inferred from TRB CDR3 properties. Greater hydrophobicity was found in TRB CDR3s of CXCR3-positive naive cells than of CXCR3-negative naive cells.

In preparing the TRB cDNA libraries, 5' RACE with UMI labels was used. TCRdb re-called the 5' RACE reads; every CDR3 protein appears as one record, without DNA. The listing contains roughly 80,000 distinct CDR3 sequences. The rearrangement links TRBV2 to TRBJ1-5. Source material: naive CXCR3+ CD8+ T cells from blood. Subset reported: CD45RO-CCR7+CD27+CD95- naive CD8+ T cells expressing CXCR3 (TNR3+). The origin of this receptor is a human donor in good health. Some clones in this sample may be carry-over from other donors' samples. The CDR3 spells CASSDPRTGNQPQHF. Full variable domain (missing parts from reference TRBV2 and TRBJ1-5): EPEVTQTPSHQVTQMGQEVILRCVPISNHLYFYWYRQILGQKVEFLVSFYNNEISEKSEIFDDQFSVERPDGSNFTLKIRSTKLEDSAMYFCASSDPRTGNQPQHFGDGTRLSIL.